Listed here are 3 T cell receptor beta chains from one sample, sequenced in a study of blood T cell repertoires in COVID-19. Repertoires were generated with immunoSEQ multiplex PCR, while TCRdb's copy carries only in-frame clones and drops some. This table has under 300,000 clones, about 80% appearing once. The sample was peripheral blood. The receptor set was obtained from a man aged 30 to 45 who had recovered from COVID-19.

This chain links TRBV11-3 with TRBJ2-7; 7 bases agree with TRBD1. V was clipped by 5 bases and J by 7 bases; unmatched bases: 8. The germline CDR1 and CDR2 sequences are SGHNT and YENEEA. This CDR3 has 13 amino acids. The CDR3 loop is CASSRVSGGEQYF. The CDR3 DNA sequence: TGTGCCAGCAGCCGTGTTTCAGGGGGAGAGCAGTACTTC.

The chain joins TRBV5-5 to TRBJ1-4; D perhaps matches TRBD1 (5 bases). V was clipped by 4 bases and J by 6 bases, with 13 bases between them. CDR3 size: 14 residues. Germline CDR1 is SGHKS and CDR2 is YYEKEE (reference sequence). CDR3 nucleotides: TGTGCCAGCAGCGGGGCTCTCCGGGATGAAAAACTGTTTTTT. Protein: CASSGALRDEKLFF. Complete variable domain (other parts from reference TRBV5-5 and TRBJ1-4): DAGVTQSPTHLIKTRGQQVTLRCSPISGHKSVSWYQQVLGQGPQFIFQYYEKEERGRGNFPDRFSARQFPNYSSELNVNALLLGDSALYLCASSGALRDEKLFFGSGTQLSVL.

This chain connects TRBV7-8 to TRBJ1-3; 8 bases are a match to TRBD1. Losses at the gene ends were 1 base for V and 4 bases for J; bases not matched to a gene: 3. The germline gives CDR1 SGHVS, CDR2 FQNEAQ. This CDR3 spans 15 amino acids. The CDR3 nucleotides are TGTGCCAGCAGCTTAGGGACAGGGTTGGGAAACACCATATATTTT. Translated, it gives CASSLGTGLGNTIYF.